These T cell receptor beta chains were read from a single sample in a study of blood T cell repertoires in COVID-19. Repertoires were generated with immunoSEQ multiplex PCR, while TCRdb's copy carries only in-frame clones and drops some. The repertoire holds tens of thousands of clones, 85% to 95% seen once, with 3.1% in the top ten. The sequenced sample was peripheral blood. The source is a man between 45 and 60 years old with acute or convalescent COVID-19. CDR3s include the opening cysteine and the closing phenylalanine or tryptophan. A D gene is named only where the DNA matches it firmly. Clone size appears in some rows only: once, few, many, or a class for an expanded clone.

j_call v_call clone_size d_call cdr3_nt cdr3_aa
TRBJ1-3 TRBV19 - - TGTGCCAGTAGTACGCGGCAAGGTTACGGAAACATCATATATTTT CASSTRQGYGNIIYF
TRBJ1-5 TRBV5-1 - - TGCGCCAGCAGCTTGGATGGCAAGCCCCAGCATTTT CASSLDGKPQHF
TRBJ1-1 TRBV19 - - TGTGCCAGTAAAGGGAGCCCGAACACTGAAGCTTTCTTT CASKGSPNTEAFF
TRBJ1-3 TRBV7-8 - - TGTGCCAGCAGCTCCGCGGTAGGCTCTGGAAACACCATATATTTT CASSSAVGSGNTIYF
TRBJ1-5 TRBV2 - - TGTGCCAGCGACGAATACGGGGGGATCAATCAGCCCCAGCATTTT CASDEYGGINQPQHF
TRBJ2-5 TRBV24-1 - - TGTGCCACCAGTGATACGCGATCGTACCAAGAGACCCAGTACTTC CATSDTRSYQETQYF
TRBJ2-2 TRBV2 - - TGTGCCAGCAGTGCCAGGGTGGCCGGGGAGCTGTTTTTT CASSARVAGELFF
TRBJ1-4 TRBV5-1 - TRBD1 TGCGCCAGCAGCCTAAAAACCGGGACAGGGAATGAAAAACTGTTTTTT CASSLKTGTGNEKLFF
TRBJ2-7 TRBV27 - TRBD2 TGTGCCAGCAGTTTACACCCCCCCCCGGGACTACCCTACGAGCAGTACTTC CASSLHPPPGLPYEQYF
TRBJ2-1 TRBV30 - TRBD2 TGTGCCTGTATTAGCGGGGGGGGATACAATGAGCAGTTCTTC CACISGGGYNEQFF
TRBJ2-2 TRBV5-1 once - TGCGCCAGCAGCTTGATGGGGAGCACCGGGGAGCTGTTTTTT CASSLMGSTGELFF
TRBJ2-6 TRBV11-2 - - TGTGCCAGCAGCTATGCAGCGCTCGGGGCCAACGTCCTGACTTTC CASSYAALGANVLTF
TRBJ1-1 TRBV11-3 - - TGTGCCAGCAGCCTACTGTCGAACACTGAAGCTTTCTTT CASSLLSNTEAFF
TRBJ2-7 TRBV10-2 - TRBD1 TGCGCCAGCAGGGGACAGGGAGCCTACGAGCAGTACTTC CASRGQGAYEQYF
TRBJ1-3 TRBV12-3/TRBV12-4 once TRBD1 TGTGCCAGCAGCTACCTCAGGGGGTCCATATATTTT CASSYLRGSIYF
TRBJ1-5 TRBV6-5 - - TGTGCCAGCAGATACCGGGACATAAGCAATCAGCCCCAGCATTTT CASRYRDISNQPQHF
TRBJ2-5 TRBV9 - - TGTGCCAGCAGCGCGACAGGACCCCAAGAGACCCAGTACTTC CASSATGPQETQYF
TRBJ1-4 TRBV5-5 - TRBD1 TGTGCCAGCAGCTTGGGAACAGGGGGTGAAAAACTGTTTTTT CASSLGTGGEKLFF
TRBJ2-3 TRBV9 - TRBD2 TGTGCCAGCAGCGTAGCTGTAGCGGGGGAGGGGGCAGATACGCAGTATTTT CASSVAVAGEGADTQYF
TRBJ2-5 TRBV5-1 once TRBD2 TGCGCCAGCAACCGTTGGGCGGGGGGGCAAGAGACCCAGTACTTC CASNRWAGGQETQYF
TRBJ2-2 TRBV2 - - TGTGCCAGCAGACCGGGACAAGCGAACACCGGGGAGCTGTTTTTT CASRPGQANTGELFF
TRBJ1-4 TRBV2 - TRBD1 TGTGCCAGCAGTGGACAGGGGGGTAGGGAAAAACTGTTTTTT CASSGQGGREKLFF
TRBJ2-7 TRBV19 - TRBD2 TGTGCCAGTAAAAGTAGCGGGGGGGCTGAGGAGCAGTACTTC CASKSSGGAEEQYF
TRBJ2-7 TRBV19 - - TGTGCCAGTAGTGAGGCTGCCTCCTACGAGCAGTACTTC CASSEAASYEQYF
TRBJ2-5 TRBV5-8 - TRBD2 TGTGCCAGCAGCTCCGGACTAGCGGGGGCCCAAACTGGGGAGACCCAGTACTTC CASSSGLAGAQTGETQYF
TRBJ2-1 TRBV11-1 - - TGTGCCAGCAGCCCAATTACAGGCAATGAGCAGTTCTTC CASSPITGNEQFF
TRBJ2-2 TRBV5-1 - - TGCGCCAGCAGCCAGCAGGGAACTTTGGGGGAGCTGTTTTTT CASSQQGTLGELFF
TRBJ1-2 TRBV2 few - TGTGCCAGCAGCGCTAACAGGACCCCTAACTATGGCTACACCTTC CASSANRTPNYGYTF
TRBJ1-5 TRBV5-4 - - TGTGCCAGCAGCCCTACTTCGGCAGACGGGGGTCAGCCCCAGCATTTT CASSPTSADGGQPQHF
TRBJ2-5 TRBV21-1 - - TGTGCCAGCAGCCGGAGACAGGGTTGTGGAGAGACCCAGTACTTC CASSRRQGCGETQYF
TRBJ1-4 TRBV3-1/TRBV3-2 - - TGTGCCAGCAGCCAAGAGGGGAGTAATGAAAAACTGTTTTTT CASSQEGSNEKLFF
TRBJ1-1 TRBV10-3 few TRBD1 TGTGCCACTTATCAGGACAGGAGGAACACTGAAGCTTTCTTT CATYQDRRNTEAFF
TRBJ1-6 TRBV30 - TRBD1 TGTGCCTGGAGTGGGACAGGGAATTCACCCCTCCACTTT CAWSGTGNSPLHF
TRBJ2-4 TRBV4-1 - TRBD1 TGCGCCAGCAGCTCCCAACAGGGGGCTGGGGACATTCAGTACTTC CASSSQQGAGDIQYF
TRBJ2-7 TRBV5-1 - TRBD1 TGCGCCAGCAGCCCGGACAGGGTACGCCCTCCGTACGAGCAGTACTTC CASSPDRVRPPYEQYF
TRBJ1-2 TRBV24-1 - - TGTGCCACCAGTGACCCGACAGGCCTCTATGGCTACACCTTC CATSDPTGLYGYTF
TRBJ2-2 TRBV30 - TRBD1 TGTGCCTGGAGTGTACAGGGGACCGGGGAGCTGTTTTTT CAWSVQGTGELFF
TRBJ1-1 TRBV11-2 - - TGTGCCAGCAGCTTAGCTCCGCCTCGGGGAGTGAACACTGAAGCTTTCTTT CASSLAPPRGVNTEAFF
TRBJ2-2 TRBV4-2 - TRBD2 TGTGCCAGCACCTTCGCGGGGGGGTACACCGGGGAGCTGTTTTTT CASTFAGGYTGELFF
TRBJ1-2 TRBV5-4 - TRBD1 TGTGCCAGCAGCTCCCCTCTAAAGACAGGGAACTATGGCTACACCTTC CASSSPLKTGNYGYTF
TRBJ1-2 TRBV28 - TRBD1 TGTGCCAGCAGGTTGACAGGGTCTGGCTATGGCTACACCTTC CASRLTGSGYGYTF
TRBJ1-1 TRBV9 - - TGTGCCAGCAGCGCCCAGGGCCCTAATAACACTGAAGCTTTCTTT CASSAQGPNNTEAFF
TRBJ1-5 TRBV15 - - TGTGCCACCAGCATATCCAGGGTCGGCAATCAGCCCCAGCATTTT CATSISRVGNQPQHF
TRBJ2-5 TRBV6-5 - - TGTGCCAGCAGCGGAGGGCCAAACCGAGAGACCCAGTACTTC CASSGGPNRETQYF
TRBJ1-2 TRBV6-5 - - TGTGCCAGCAGGCCGACAGCGGGGAACTATGGCTACACCTTC CASRPTAGNYGYTF
TRBJ1-2 TRBV5-1 - TRBD1 TGCGCCAGCAGCCCGGGACAGGGGTACTATGGCTACACCTTC CASSPGQGYYGYTF
TRBJ2-5 TRBV19 - - TGTGCCAGTCAAGAAGGGGGGGCCCGGGGCTTGACCCAGTACTTC CASQEGGARGLTQYF
TRBJ2-1 TRBV5-1 - - TGCGCCAGCAGCGCGTACAACAGTTACAATGAGCAGTTCTTC CASSAYNSYNEQFF
TRBJ2-6 TRBV6-5 - - TGTGCCAGCAGGACGGTGAGGGCTGGGGCCAACGTCCTGACTTTC CASRTVRAGANVLTF
TRBJ1-1 TRBV11-2 - TRBD1 TGTGCCAGCACCACAAGGGACAGGGGGCACACTGAAGCTTTCTTT CASTTRDRGHTEAFF
TRBJ2-3 TRBV3-1/TRBV3-2 once - TGTGCCAGCAGCCAAAGGGGGGGGGCCAATTCAGATACGCAGTATTTT CASSQRGGANSDTQYF
TRBJ2-5 TRBV19 few - TGTGCCAGTAGTACATTTCCAGGAATGGGCCAAGAGACCCAGTACTTC CASSTFPGMGQETQYF
TRBJ2-7 TRBV5-4 - - TGTGCCAGCAGCTTGGAACTAGCCAACTACGAGCAGTACTTC CASSLELANYEQYF
TRBJ1-5 TRBV2 - TRBD1 TGTGCCAGCATGAGGACAGGGGGCAGACAGCCCCAGCATTTT CASMRTGGRQPQHF
TRBJ1-2 TRBV29-1 - TRBD1 TGCAGCGTCCTTAATCCCGGGACAGGGTCGAGAGTTGGCTACACCTTC CSVLNPGTGSRVGYTF
TRBJ1-2 TRBV12-3/TRBV12-4 once - TGTGCCAGCAGGTCCCCCCGGGGGTCTGGCTACACCTTC CASRSPRGSGYTF
TRBJ2-3 TRBV5-1 - - TGCGCCAGCAGCTTGGTCGGGGATACGCAGTATTTT CASSLVGDTQYF